The clone carrying this T cell receptor (beta chain) was counted only a few times. Its antigen is still unknown. Each donor was healthy, and each was a bone marrow donor. Nominally healthy donors were sampled, though unrecorded immune exposures were likely. This specimen comes from a study of cytomegalovirus exposure and HLA in healthy donors. Study as a whole: There were about 85 million unique TCRs (from HLA-typed donors) in an early data release. Study-level findings and limits: Most TCR sequences were uncommon, yet certain public TCRs appeared in many donors.

Germline V gene lookup returns CDR1 MDHEN and CDR2 SYDVKM. The trim removed 3 bases at V and 4 bases at J, leaving 12 bases unmatched. This CDR3 is built from 18 residues. The study ran its PCR with 60 Vbeta and 13 Jbeta primers. Repertoires were generated with immunoSEQ multiplex PCR, while TCRdb's copy carries only in-frame clones and drops some. Among approximately 190,000 clones listed, roughly 76% were seen once. The material sequenced was PBMCs. The V and J genes are TRBV28 and TRBJ2-2, with 9 bases matching TRBD2. The TCR originated in a woman aged 25 to 45 in good health and CMV-seropositive. The CDR3 region is CASSFPPPHSGSTGELFF. As DNA, the CDR3 is TGTGCCAGCAGTTTCCCACCGCCTCATAGCGGGAGCACCGGGGAGCTGTTTTTT.